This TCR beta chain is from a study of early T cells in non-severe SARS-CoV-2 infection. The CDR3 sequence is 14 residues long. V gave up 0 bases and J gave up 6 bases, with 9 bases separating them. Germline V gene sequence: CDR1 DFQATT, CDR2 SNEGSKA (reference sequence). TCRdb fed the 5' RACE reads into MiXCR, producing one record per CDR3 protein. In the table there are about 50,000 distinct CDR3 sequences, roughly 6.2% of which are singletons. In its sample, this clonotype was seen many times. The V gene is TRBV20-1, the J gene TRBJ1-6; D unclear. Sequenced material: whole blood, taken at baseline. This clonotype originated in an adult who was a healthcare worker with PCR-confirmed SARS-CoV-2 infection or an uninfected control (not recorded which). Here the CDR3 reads CSAREVGANSPLHF. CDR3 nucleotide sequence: TGCAGTGCTAGAGAGGTCGGCGCTAATTCACCCCTCCACTTT.